This TCR beta chain emerged from a study of control samples from healthy donors and cancer patients. TCRdb keeps only in-frame clones here, not all; method: immunoSEQ multiplex PCR. The sample includes 90,000 to 140,000 clones, around four fifths of them seen just once. Germline values: CDR1 GTSNPN, CDR2 SVGIG (reference sequence). This CDR3 contains 13 residues. V lost 2 bases and J lost 4, with 12 bases in between. Sequencing input: blood. This TCR was sampled from a woman aged 50 to 60 in good health. The chain links TRBV30 to TRBJ2-7; D might be TRBD2 (5 bases). CDR3 DNA: TGTGCCTGGAGTAAGAGGGCTCAGTACGAGCAGTACTTC. Residues: CAWSKRAQYEQYF.